The 2 T cell receptor beta chains reported below all come from one sample, sequenced in a study of T cells after somatic rescue of genetic block. Measured with immunoSEQ multiplex PCR; TCRdb has only the in-frame clones, and not every one. The data hold fewer than 150,000 clones, with about nine tenths observed a single time. Sequencing was performed on peripheral blood mononuclear cells (PBMCs). Source of these receptors: a woman aged 18-29 years.

This rearrangement joins TRBV6-5 to TRBJ1-3; 9 bases match TRBD1. V shed 5 bases, J shed 4 bases, and the junction held 3 bases outside the gene matches. Germline CDR1 and CDR2: MNHEY and SVGAGI. The CDR3 is 14 residues long. The CDR3: CASSGQGSGNTIYF. CDR3 bases: TGTGCCAGCAGTGGACAGGGGAGCGGAAACACCATATATTTT.

The chain links TRBV5-1 to TRBJ2-2, with D unclear. The V end was cut by 4 bases, the J end by 3 bases, with 1 base between. The germline gives CDR1 SGHRS, CDR2 YFSETQ. The CDR3 runs to 11 residues. The CDR3 region is CASSDTGELFF. In DNA form, the CDR3 reads TGCGCCAGCAGCGACACCGGGGAGCTGTTTTTT.